This T cell receptor beta chain was retrieved from a study of shared clonotypes between healthy human individuals. Naivety among CD8 cells was defined by CD45RO negativity and positive CCR7 selection, thereby excluding terminally differentiated effector memory CD45RA+ cells. Libraries were prepared by immunoSEQ multiplex PCR; TCRdb keeps only in-frame clonotypes and omits some of them. The sample yields hundreds of thousands of clones, about 95% seen once. V was trimmed by 8 bases and J by 2 bases, leaving 6 bases between them. CDR3 length: 11 residues. The germline CDR1 and CDR2 sequences are MNHEY and SMNVEV (reference sequence).

Sequenced: naive CD8+ T cells sorted from blood. This TCR was sampled from a woman aged 25-40 years in good health. The chain joins TRBV27 to TRBJ2-5, with D maybe TRBD1 (5 bases). The CDR3, as DNA: TGTGCCAGCCGACAGCAAGAGACCCAGTACTTC. As protein: CASRQQETQYF.